The 9 T cell receptor beta chains presented below share a single source sample, sequenced in a study of T cell clonality in common variable immunodeficiency. Sequencing was performed with immunoSEQ multiplex PCR; in TCRdb, only in-frame clones are kept and a portion is missing. Recorded here are roughly 70,000 clones, none singletons. Sequenced sample: peripheral blood mononuclear cells. Receptors were obtained from a person aged 18-70 years in good health.

This clone was recorded at least ten times. The CDR3 goes on 3 residues after the read ends, and that part is filled in from the germline J gene. This chain links TRBV20-1 with TRBJ2-5; D is ambiguous. V lost 6 bases and J lost 0, with 11 bases in between. The germline CDR1 and CDR2 sequences are DFQATT and SNEGSKA (reference sequence). CDR3 length: 13 residues. Partial CDR3 DNA: TGCAGTGCAAGTGGCATCAACCAAGAGACC. It yields the protein CSASGINQET. The whole CDR3 protein is CSASGINQETQYF.

This clone was detected many times. Read data end 3 residues before the CDR3 end; the end is taken from the germline J gene. The chain uses TRBV7-8 and TRBJ2-1; 12 nucleotides match TRBD2. Looked up from germline, CDR1 is SGHVS and CDR2 is FQNEAQ. The V and J ends lost 5 bases and 9 bases, in that order; junction bases with no gene match: 11. The CDR3 is 16 residues long. Incomplete CDR3 DNA: TGTGCCAGCAGCCCGTTTACTAGCGGGAGGCGGAGTGAG. This sequence encodes CASSPFTSGRRSE. The CDR3 in full is CASSPFTSGRRSEQFF.

This clone was picked up many times. The missing CDR3 end, 3 residues past where the read stops, is filled in from the germline J gene. The chain is built from TRBV19 and TRBJ1-5; TRBD1 aligns across 7 bases. The CDR3 has 16 amino acids. V lost 5 bases to trimming and J lost 3 bases; unmatched junction nucleotides: 10. Germline CDR1 reads LNHDA; CDR2 reads SQIVND (reference sequence). The DNA read from the CDR3 is TGTGCCAGTAGTCAAACGACAAGGGGGCTCAATCAGCCC. It is translated as CASSQTTRGLNQP. The CDR3, in full, reads CASSQTTRGLNQPQHF.

Many counts were recorded for this clone. Coverage ceases 3 residues before the CDR3 finishes, and the germline J gene fills in the end. The chain carries TRBV18 and TRBJ2-7; D is possibly TRBD2 (6 bases). V was shortened by 4 bases and J by 1 base, with 11 bases between the two germline ends. This CDR3 region has 14 residues. Germline lookup yields CDR1 KGHSH and CDR2 LQKENI. The sequenced CDR3 bases are TGTGCCAGCTCACACATAGCGGAATCCTACGAG. It translates to CASSHIAESYE. The whole CDR3 is CASSHIAESYEQYF.

In its sample, this clone was seen many times. The CDR3 extends 3 residues past the end of the read, so its final part is completed from the germline J gene. V and J are TRBV20-1 and TRBJ2-1; a weak D match, TRBD2 (5 bases). Germline CDR1 reads DFQATT; CDR2 reads SNEGSKA (reference sequence). The CDR3 length is 13 residues. The V end lost 8 bases, the J end lost 3 bases, and 14 bases lay between the germline ends. CDR3 in amino acids: CSSGRGDYNEQFF. CDR3 DNA, as far as it was read: TGCAGTTCCGGTCGGGGAGACTACAATGAG.

This clone has a count of ten or more. Read coverage stops 3 residues before the CDR3 terminus; the germline J gene supplies the remainder. V and J are TRBV6-1 and TRBJ2-1; D gene uncertain. V was clipped by 2 bases and J by 8 bases, with 10 bases between them. The germline V gene has CDR1 MNHNS and CDR2 SASEGT. The CDR3 extends over 13 amino acids. CDR3 bases read: TGTGCCAGCAGTGAATTCATACTCTATGAG. It is translated as CASSEFILYE. The full CDR3 is CASSEFILYEQFF.

This clone was counted ten times or more. The read ends 3 residues before the CDR3 terminus; that terminus is restored from the germline J gene. V gene TRBV18 combines with J gene TRBJ2-2; D uncertain. The CDR3 is 13 residues long. The germline CDR1 and CDR2 sequences are KGHSH and LQKENI. V lost 0 bases and J 6 bases, leaving 5 bases between the germline ends. CDR3 residues: CASSPPSSGELFF. The part of the CDR3 DNA that was read is TGTGCCAGCTCACCACCTTCATCCGGGGAG.

The sample holds many counts of this clone. The CDR3 is cut off 3 residues early in the read; its end comes from the germline J gene. The chain uses TRBV12-3 or TRBV12-4 and TRBJ1-2, with 7 bases matching TRBD1. V was clipped by 1 base and J by 4 bases; unmatched bases: 3. The CDR3 sequence is 14 residues long. Partial CDR3 DNA: TGTGCCAGCAGTTTAGGGCAGGGGGTCTATGGC. Residues: CASSLGQGVYG. The CDR3 reads in full as CASSLGQGVYGYTF.

This clone was detected many times. Read sequence stops 3 residues before the CDR3 end, and the germline J gene provides the missing end. The V and J genes are TRBV18 and TRBJ2-3; weak D call: TRBD1 (6 bases). This CDR3 region has 18 residues. The V gene's germline CDR1 is KGHSH and CDR2 LQKENI. The V end lost 4 bases, the J end lost 1 base, and 21 bases lay between the germline ends. The DNA read from the CDR3 is TGTGCCAGCTCACAATTGACAGGAAGGGTTTCCCGCACAGATACG. This sequence encodes CASSQLTGRVSRTDT. The whole CDR3 is CASSQLTGRVSRTDTQYF.